A single T cell receptor beta chain is shown here with its context. Antigen unknown. These data originate in a study of T cell responses to AZD1222 COVID-19 vaccine. This table comes from immunoSEQ multiplex PCR, and its TCRdb copy is limited to in-frame clones, with some not included. The sample records 150,000 or so clones, 75% to 85% being singletons. Trimming took 8 bases from V and 0 from J, leaving 8 bases between them. CDR3 length: 14 residues. Germline assignment: CDR1 MNHEY and CDR2 SVGAGI. Whole-study findings and limits: Increased Spike-specific TCR breadth and depth were observed after two AZD1222 doses. Reports say nearly half of spike-specific TCRs go after unmutated variant regions. With dominance at 160-218 and 743-854, vaccine-associated CD4 TCRs spanned spike.

This sequence was found in an adult in good health. The source was peripheral blood, collected on day 0 of MenACWY control vaccination. The chain has TRBV6-5 and TRBJ1-6; D call uncertain. CDR3 protein: CASLPSSYNSPLHF. The CDR3 DNA is TGTGCCAGCCTACCGAGCTCCTATAATTCACCCCTCCACTTT.